The next 19 T cell receptor beta chains were all read from a single sample in a study of monozygotic twins with inflammatory bowel disease. After re-calling the 5' RACE reads, TCRdb lists one entry per CDR3 protein, DNA absent. The table lists some 150,000 distinct CDR3 sequences. Sample: blood. The source is a human donor with ulcerative colitis or Crohn's disease, or a healthy co-twin of an affected twin (not recorded which).

This chain connects TRBV12-3 or TRBV12-4 to TRBJ2-7; TCRdb outputs TRBD2, but without DNA this stays unchecked. The CDR3 is 13 residues long. CDR3 sequence: CASSKSLAPEQYF.

V and J are TRBV11-2 and TRBJ1-2; the D gene TCRdb calls, TRBD1, cannot be checked with no DNA. Germline V gene sequence: CDR1 SGHAT, CDR2 FQNNGV. This CDR3 region has 16 residues. The CDR3 loop reads CASSRMETGGADGYTF.

This chain uses TRBV4-2 with TRBJ2-5; the D call from TCRdb, TRBD1, cannot be confirmed without DNA. The length of the CDR3 is 16 residues. Per germline, CDR1 LGHNA and CDR2 YNFKEQ. The CDR3 spells CASSRGGPEVQETQYF.

This sequence joins TRBV4-3 and TRBJ2-5; lacking DNA, the TRBD2 call made by TCRdb goes unchecked. This CDR3 is built from 13 residues. Germline V gives CDR1 LGHNA, CDR2 YSLEER. The CDR3 sequence: CASSQDTAGTQYF.

The J gene is TRBJ2-1, the V gene TRBV20-1; TCRdb's D call of TRBD2 is untestable without DNA. Germline CDR1 and CDR2: DFQATT and SNEGSKA (reference sequence). This CDR3 comprises 11 residues. CDR3 loop: CSVDLNNEQFF.

The chain links TRBV20-1 to TRBJ2-7; TCRdb designates TRBD2, a call that cannot be tested without DNA. The CDR3 loop spans 15 amino acids. Germline lookup yields CDR1 DFQATT and CDR2 SNEGSKA (reference sequence). The CDR3 region is CSARPVAGGRYEQYF.

V is TRBV12-3 or TRBV12-4 and J is TRBJ2-1; the TCRdb D gene call, TRBD2, has no DNA to confirm it. CDR3 length equals 14 residues. CDR3 sequence: CASSLRRAGNEQFF.

The chain combines TRBV30 with TRBJ2-1; there is no DNA to check the TCRdb D call of TRBD1. Germline loops: CDR1 GTSNPN, CDR2 SVGIG (reference sequence). There are 11 residues in the CDR3. The chain's CDR3 is CAWSVGPTQFF.

V is TRBV12-3 or TRBV12-4 and J is TRBJ1-1. The CDR3 sequence is 14 residues long. The CDR3 region is CASRSRMGNTEAFF.

The chain is built from TRBV20-1 and TRBJ2-3; the TCRdb call, TRBD2, lacks DNA for checking. The CDR3 consists of 17 residues. In germline, CDR1 is DFQATT, CDR2 SNEGSKA (reference sequence). This CDR3 reads CSATGGFSGRAPDTQYF.

The chain has TRBV5-1 and TRBJ2-1. Germline CDR1 is SGHRS and CDR2 is YFSETQ. The CDR3 length is 13 residues. CDR3 region: CASSSDPNNEQFF.

J is TRBJ2-7 and V is TRBV19; TCRdb gives TRBD1 as the D gene, but with no DNA this cannot be confirmed. Germline assignment: CDR1 LNHDA and CDR2 SQIVND (reference sequence). The length of the CDR3 is 15 residues. The CDR3 is CASSGPGQGTYEQYF. The full variable domain, rest sourced from reference TRBV19 and TRBJ2-7, is DGGITQSPKYLFRKEGQNVTLSCEQNLNHDAMYWYRQDPGQGLRLIYYSQIVNDFQKGDIAEGYSVSREKKESFPLTVTSAQKNPTAFYLCASSGPGQGTYEQYFGPGTRLTVT.

The chain has TRBV29-1 and TRBJ2-7; with no DNA, the TCRdb D assignment of TRBD1 cannot be verified. CDR3 length: 16 residues. Germline CDR1 and CDR2: SQVTM and ANQGSEA. The CDR3: CSVEGGKQGLRYEQYF.

The rearrangement joins TRBV12-3 or TRBV12-4 to TRBJ1-1. The CDR3 covers 11 residues. CDR3 sequence reads: CASGVGLAAFF.

J is TRBJ2-7 and V is TRBV6-5; TCRdb outputs TRBD2, but without DNA this stays unchecked. The length of the CDR3 is 15 residues. The germline V gene encodes CDR1 MNHEY and CDR2 SVGAGI. CDR3 region: CASSYGRGGNDEQYF.

This chain links TRBV10-2 with TRBJ2-7; there is no DNA to check the TCRdb D call of TRBD2. The CDR3 runs 15 residues. Germline V lookup: CDR1 WSHSY, CDR2 SAAADI. The CDR3 region is CASRVERAGTYEQYF.

This rearrangement joins TRBV3-1 to TRBJ2-1; TCRdb indicates TRBD2, and absent DNA this call remains unverified. CDR1 is LGHDT, CDR2 YNNKEL, per germline (reference sequence). CDR3 length: 16 amino acids. CDR3 sequence: CASSPRWLVDYNEQFF.

The V gene is TRBV3-1, the J gene TRBJ2-7; TCRdb lists TRBD2, though no DNA is available to test this call. The CDR3 has 14 amino acids. Germline V lookup: CDR1 LGHDT, CDR2 YNNKEL (reference sequence). This chain's CDR3 is CASSQFGEEYEQYF.

The chain is built from TRBV29-1 and TRBJ2-7; TCRdb designates TRBD2, a call that cannot be tested without DNA. The CDR3 has 11 amino acids. Germline loops: CDR1 SQVTM, CDR2 ANQGSEA. Here the CDR3 reads CSVGTSRGQYF.